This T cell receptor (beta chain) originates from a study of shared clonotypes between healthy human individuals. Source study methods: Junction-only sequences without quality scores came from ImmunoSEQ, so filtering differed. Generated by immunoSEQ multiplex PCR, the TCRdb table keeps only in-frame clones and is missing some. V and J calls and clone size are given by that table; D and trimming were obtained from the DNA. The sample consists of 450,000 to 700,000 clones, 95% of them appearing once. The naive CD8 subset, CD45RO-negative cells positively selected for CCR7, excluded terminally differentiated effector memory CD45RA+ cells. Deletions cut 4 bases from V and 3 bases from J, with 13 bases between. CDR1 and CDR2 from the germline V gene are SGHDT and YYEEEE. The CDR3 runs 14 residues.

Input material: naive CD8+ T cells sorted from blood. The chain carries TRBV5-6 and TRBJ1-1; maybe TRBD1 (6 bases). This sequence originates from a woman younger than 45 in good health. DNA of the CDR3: TGTGCCAGCAGCCTTCTGGGACACCACACTGAAGCTTTCTTT. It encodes CASSLLGHHTEAFF.